This TCR beta chain was profiled in a study of blood T cell repertoires in COVID-19. V dropped 5 bases and J dropped 1; count of bases not matched to a gene: 3. The CDR3 is made up of 14 amino acids. Per germline, CDR1 LNHDA and CDR2 SQIVND (reference sequence). Per the study methods: For nucleated cells, counts were estimated from reference gene primer amplification. The data were produced by immunoSEQ multiplex PCR, yet TCRdb's version contains in-frame clones alone and is incomplete. V and J calls and clone size are as listed in that table; D and trimming were resolved from the DNA. The sample lists roughly 140,000 clones; more than 65% were seen once.

The sequence was obtained from a woman in her forties or fifties in a cohort sampled during active or convalescent COVID-19. The sample was peripheral blood. The chain couples TRBV19 to TRBJ1-1, with 8 positions matching TRBD1. The CDR3 reads CASSSGTGNTEAFF. The CDR3 DNA is TGTGCCAGTAGTTCGGGGACAGGGAACACTGAAGCTTTCTTT.